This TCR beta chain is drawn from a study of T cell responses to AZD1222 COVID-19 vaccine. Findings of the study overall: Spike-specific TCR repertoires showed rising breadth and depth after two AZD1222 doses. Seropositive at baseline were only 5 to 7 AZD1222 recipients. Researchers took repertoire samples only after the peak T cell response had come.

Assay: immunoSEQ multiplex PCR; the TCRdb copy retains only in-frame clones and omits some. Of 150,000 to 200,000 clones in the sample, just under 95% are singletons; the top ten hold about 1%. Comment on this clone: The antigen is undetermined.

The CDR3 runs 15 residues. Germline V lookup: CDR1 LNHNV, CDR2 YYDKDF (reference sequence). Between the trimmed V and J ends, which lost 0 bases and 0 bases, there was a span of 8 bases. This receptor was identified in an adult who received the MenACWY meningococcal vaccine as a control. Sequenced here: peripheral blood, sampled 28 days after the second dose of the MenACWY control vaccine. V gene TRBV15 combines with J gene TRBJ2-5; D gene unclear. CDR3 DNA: TGTGCCACCAGCAGAGATATCCAGAACCAAGAGACCCAGTACTTC. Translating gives CATSRDIQNQETQYF.